Listed below are T cell receptor beta chains from one sample, sequenced in a study of shared clonotypes between healthy human individuals. Clones were read by immunoSEQ multiplex PCR, and TCRdb kept only the in-frame ones, dropping some. This table holds 2 million to 3 million clones, 93% found once. The specimen sequenced was naive CD4+ T cells from PBMCs. The receptors here all came from a man aged 18 to 29 in good health. Some clones in this sample may be carry-over from other donors' samples. CDR3s leave out the opening cysteine and the closing phenylalanine or tryptophan.

V gene: TRBV25-1
CDR3 protein: ASSEGVAGEWTETQY

V gene: TRBV5-1
CDR3 protein: ASSSPIQGFENTEAF

V gene: TRBV20-1
CDR3 protein: SPGANGYT

V gene: TRBV28
CDR3 protein: ASSFRDAFWAEAF

V gene: TRBV7-7
CDR3 protein: ASSPTSGSHNEQF

V gene: TRBV27
CDR3 protein: ASSFGPGPNYGYT

V gene: TRBV6-5
CDR3 protein: ASRRQGRGNQPQH

V gene: TRBV5-4
CDR3 protein: ASSARSGTGIYEQY

V gene: TRBV5-4
CDR3 protein: ASSYPNPGSGANVLT

V gene: TRBV5-1
CDR3 protein: ASSFEGWETQY

V gene: TRBV21-1
CDR3 protein: ASSKDINYNEQF

V gene: TRBV29-1
CDR3 protein: SVEGAESRVF

V gene: TRBV28
CDR3 protein: ASISGVGNTIY

V gene: TRBV9
CDR3 protein: ASSVGAGTYEQY

V gene: TRBV2
CDR3 protein: ASRQGYEQY

V gene: TRBV7-9
CDR3 protein: ASSRSWIQY

V gene: TRBV4-3
CDR3 protein: ASSQGQGAYEQY